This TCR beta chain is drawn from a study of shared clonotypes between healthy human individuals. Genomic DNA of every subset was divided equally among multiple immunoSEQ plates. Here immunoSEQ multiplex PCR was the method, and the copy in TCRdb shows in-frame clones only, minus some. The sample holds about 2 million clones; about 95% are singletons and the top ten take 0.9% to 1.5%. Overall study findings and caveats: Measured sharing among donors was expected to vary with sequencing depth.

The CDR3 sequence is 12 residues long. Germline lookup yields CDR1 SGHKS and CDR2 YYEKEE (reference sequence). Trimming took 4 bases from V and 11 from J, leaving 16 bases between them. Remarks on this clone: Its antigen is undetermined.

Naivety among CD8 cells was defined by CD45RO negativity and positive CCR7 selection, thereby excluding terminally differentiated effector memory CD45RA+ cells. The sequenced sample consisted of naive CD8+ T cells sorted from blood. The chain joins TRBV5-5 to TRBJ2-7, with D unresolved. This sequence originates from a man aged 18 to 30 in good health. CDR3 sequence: CASSLWAEKEYF. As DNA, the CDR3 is TGTGCCAGCAGCCTGTGGGCGGAAAAGGAGTACTTC.